This T cell receptor beta chain comes out of a study of preoperative IRX-2 immunotherapy in early breast cancer. Using immunoSEQ multiplex PCR, the repertoire was profiled, and TCRdb retains in-frame clones only, with some absent. The table includes 34,000 or so clones, 90% to 95% detected once. Regarding treatment: preoperative locoregional IRX-2 cytokine immunotherapy. Patients received preoperative, locoregional IRX-2 cytokine immunotherapy in a phase Ib study. Germline V gene sequence: CDR1 SGHTA, CDR2 FQGTGA. J gave up 4 bases and V 2 bases, and 2 bases lay outside the gene matches. CDR3 size: 14 residues.

This receptor was taken from a human donor with breast cancer. The V gene is TRBV7-3, the J gene TRBJ2-5; 9 bases align to TRBD1. This sample was taken from a patient treated with IRX-2 immunotherapy. The CDR3 here is CASSLGTGLETQYF. For the CDR3, the DNA is TGTGCCAGCAGCTTAGGGACAGGGCTAGAGACCCAGTACTTC.